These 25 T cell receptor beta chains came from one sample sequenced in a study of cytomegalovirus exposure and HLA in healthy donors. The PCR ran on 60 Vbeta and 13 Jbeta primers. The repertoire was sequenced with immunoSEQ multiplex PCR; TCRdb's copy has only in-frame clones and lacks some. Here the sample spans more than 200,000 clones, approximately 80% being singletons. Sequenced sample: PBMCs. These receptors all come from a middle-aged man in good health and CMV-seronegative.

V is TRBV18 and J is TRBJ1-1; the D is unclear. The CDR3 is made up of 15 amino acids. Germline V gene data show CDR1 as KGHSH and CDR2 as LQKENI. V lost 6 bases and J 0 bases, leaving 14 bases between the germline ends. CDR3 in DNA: TGTGCCAGCTCTCTAACCTCCAATATGAACACTGAAGCTTTCTTT. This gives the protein CASSLTSNMNTEAFF.

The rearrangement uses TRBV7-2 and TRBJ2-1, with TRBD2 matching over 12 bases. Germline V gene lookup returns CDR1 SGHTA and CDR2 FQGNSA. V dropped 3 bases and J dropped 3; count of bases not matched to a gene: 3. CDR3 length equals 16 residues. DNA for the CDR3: TGTGCCAGCAGCTTTCAGGGACTAGCGGGCTACAATGAGCAGTTCTTC. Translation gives CASSFQGLAGYNEQFF.

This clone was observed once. This CDR3 is CASSLDSGRADTQYF. In nucleotides, the CDR3 is TGTGCCAGCAGCTTGGACAGCGGGAGGGCAGATACGCAGTATTTT. The rearrangement uses TRBV5-4 and TRBJ2-3, with 10 nucleotides matching TRBD2. Germline V gene data show CDR1 as SGHNT and CDR2 as YYREEE (reference sequence). V lost 0 bases and J lost 4; bases outside the gene matches: 2. The CDR3 covers 15 residues.

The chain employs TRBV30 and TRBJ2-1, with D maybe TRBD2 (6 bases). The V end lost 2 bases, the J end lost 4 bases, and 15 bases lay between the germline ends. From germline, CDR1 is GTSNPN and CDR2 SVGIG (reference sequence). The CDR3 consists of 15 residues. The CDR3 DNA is TGTGCCTGGAGTCCCCGCGGACTAACTTACAATGAGCAGTTCTTC. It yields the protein CAWSPRGLTYNEQFF.

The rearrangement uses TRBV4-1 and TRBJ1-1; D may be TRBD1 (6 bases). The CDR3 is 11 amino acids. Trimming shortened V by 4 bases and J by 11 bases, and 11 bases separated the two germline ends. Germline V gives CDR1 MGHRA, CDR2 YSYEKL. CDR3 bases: TGCGCCAGCAGCCCAGGGACATTTGCTTTCTTT. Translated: CASSPGTFAFF.

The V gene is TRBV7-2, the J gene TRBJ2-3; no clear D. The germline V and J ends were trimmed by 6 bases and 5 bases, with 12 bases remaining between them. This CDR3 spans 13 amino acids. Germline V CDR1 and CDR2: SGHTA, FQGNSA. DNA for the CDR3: TGTGCCAGCAGTTCCCGGGTCGGAGATACGCAGTATTTT. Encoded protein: CASSSRVGDTQYF.

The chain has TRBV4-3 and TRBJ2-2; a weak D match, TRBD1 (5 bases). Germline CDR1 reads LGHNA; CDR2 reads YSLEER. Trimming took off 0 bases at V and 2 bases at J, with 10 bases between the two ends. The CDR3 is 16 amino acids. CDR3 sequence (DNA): TGCGCCAGCAGCCAAGACCTGACAGCTAACACCGGGGAGCTGTTTTTT. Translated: CASSQDLTANTGELFF.

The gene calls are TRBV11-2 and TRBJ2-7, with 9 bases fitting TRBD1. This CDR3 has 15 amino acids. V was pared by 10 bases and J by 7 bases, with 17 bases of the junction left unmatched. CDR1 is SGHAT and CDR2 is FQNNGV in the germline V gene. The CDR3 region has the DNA TGTGCCACCACCAAATCCGAACAGACAGGGGGGGAGCAGTACTTC. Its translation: CATTKSEQTGGEQYF. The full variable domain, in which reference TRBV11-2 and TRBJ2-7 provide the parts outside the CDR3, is EAGVAQSPRYKIIEKRQSVAFWCNPISGHATLYWYQQILGQGPKLLIQFQNNGVVDDSQLPKDRFSAERLKGVDSTLKIQPAKLEDSAVYLCATTKSEQTGGEQYFGPGTRLTVT.

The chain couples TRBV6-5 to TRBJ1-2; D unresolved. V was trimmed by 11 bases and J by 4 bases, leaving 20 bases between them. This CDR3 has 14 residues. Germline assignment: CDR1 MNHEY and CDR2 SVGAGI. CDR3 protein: CACTLGPGFYGYTF. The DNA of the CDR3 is TGTGCCTGTACCCTTGGACCGGGGTTCTATGGCTACACCTTC.

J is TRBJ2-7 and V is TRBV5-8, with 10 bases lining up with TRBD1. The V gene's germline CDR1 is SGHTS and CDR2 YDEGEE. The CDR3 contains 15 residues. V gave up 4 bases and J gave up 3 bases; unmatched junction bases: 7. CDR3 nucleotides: TGTGCCAGCAGCCATGTTGGGACAGGGGACTACGAGCAGTACTTC. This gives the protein CASSHVGTGDYEQYF.

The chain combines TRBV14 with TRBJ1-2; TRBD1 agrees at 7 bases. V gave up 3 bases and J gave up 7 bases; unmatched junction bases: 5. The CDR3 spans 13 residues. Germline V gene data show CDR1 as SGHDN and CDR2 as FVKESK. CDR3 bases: TGTGCCAGCAGCCAGGCCCGACAGGGTGGCTACACCTTC. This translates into CASSQARQGGYTF. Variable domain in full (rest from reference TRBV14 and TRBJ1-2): EAGVTQFPSHSVIEKGQTVTLRCDPISGHDNLYWYRRVMGKEIKFLLHFVKESKQDESGMPNNRFLAERTGGTYSTLKVQPAELEDSGVYFCASSQARQGGYTFGSGTRLTVV.

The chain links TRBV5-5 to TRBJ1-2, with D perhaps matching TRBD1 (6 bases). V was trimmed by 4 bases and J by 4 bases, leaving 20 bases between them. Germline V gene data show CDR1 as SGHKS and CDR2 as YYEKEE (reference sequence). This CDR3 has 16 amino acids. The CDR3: CASSPAGTSNTYGYTF. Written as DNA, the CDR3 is TGTGCCAGCAGCCCAGCAGGGACAAGCAATACCTATGGCTACACCTTC.

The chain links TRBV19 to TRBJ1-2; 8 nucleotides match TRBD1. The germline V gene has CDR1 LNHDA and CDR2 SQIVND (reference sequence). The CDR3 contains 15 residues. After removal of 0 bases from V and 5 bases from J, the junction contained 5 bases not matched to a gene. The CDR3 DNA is TGTGCCAGTAGTATAGAGTCAGGGGGCGGTTATGGCTACACCTTC. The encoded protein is CASSIESGGGYGYTF.

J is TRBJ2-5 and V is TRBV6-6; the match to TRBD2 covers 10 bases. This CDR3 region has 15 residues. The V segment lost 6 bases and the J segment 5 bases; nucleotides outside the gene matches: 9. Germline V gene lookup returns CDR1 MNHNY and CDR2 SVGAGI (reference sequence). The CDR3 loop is CASRGSSGSYETQYF. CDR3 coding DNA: TGTGCCAGCAGGGGTTCTAGCGGGAGCTATGAGACCCAGTACTTC.

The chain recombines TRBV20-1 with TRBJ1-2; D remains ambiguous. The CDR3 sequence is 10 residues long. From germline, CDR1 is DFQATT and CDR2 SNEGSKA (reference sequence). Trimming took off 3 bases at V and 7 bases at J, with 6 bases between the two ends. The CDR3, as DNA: TGCAGTGCTAGGAGAAGTGGCTACACCTTC. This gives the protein CSARRSGYTF.

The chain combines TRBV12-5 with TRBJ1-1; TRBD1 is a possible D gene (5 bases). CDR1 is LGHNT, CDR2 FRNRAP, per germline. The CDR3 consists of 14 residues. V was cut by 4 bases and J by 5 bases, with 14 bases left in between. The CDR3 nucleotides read TGTGCTAGTGGTTGGGGCAGGGATTGGACTGAAGCTTTCTTT. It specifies CASGWGRDWTEAFF.

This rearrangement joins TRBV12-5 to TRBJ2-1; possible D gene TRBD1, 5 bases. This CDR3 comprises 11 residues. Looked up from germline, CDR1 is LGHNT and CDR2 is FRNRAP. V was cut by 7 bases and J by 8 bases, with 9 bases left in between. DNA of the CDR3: TGTGCTAGTGCCCTAGGGGATGAGCAGTTCTTC. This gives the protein CASALGDEQFF.

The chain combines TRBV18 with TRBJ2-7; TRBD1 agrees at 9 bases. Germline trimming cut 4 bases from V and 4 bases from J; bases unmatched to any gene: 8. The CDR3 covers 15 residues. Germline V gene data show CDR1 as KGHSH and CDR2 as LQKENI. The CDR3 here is CASSQQGATQYEQYF. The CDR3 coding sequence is TGTGCCAGCTCACAACAGGGGGCGACGCAGTACGAGCAGTACTTC. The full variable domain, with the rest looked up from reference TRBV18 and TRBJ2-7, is NAGVMQNPRHLVRRRGQEARLRCSPMKGHSHVYWYRQLPEEGLKFMVYLQKENIIDESGMPKERFSAEFPKEGPSILRIQQVVRGDSAAYFCASSQQGATQYEQYFGPGTRLTVT.

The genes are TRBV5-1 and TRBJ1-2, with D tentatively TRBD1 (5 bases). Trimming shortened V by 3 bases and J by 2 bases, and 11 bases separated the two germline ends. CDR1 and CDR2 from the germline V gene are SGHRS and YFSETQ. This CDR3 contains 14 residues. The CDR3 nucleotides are TGCGCCAGCAGCTCCAGGGCAATGAACTATGGCTACACCTTC. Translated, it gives CASSSRAMNYGYTF. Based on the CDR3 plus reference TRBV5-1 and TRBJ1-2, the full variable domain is KAGVTQTPRYLIKTRGQQVTLSCSPISGHRSVSWYQQTPGQGLQFLFEYFSETQRNKGNFPGRFSGRQFSNSRSEMNVSTLELGDSALYLCASSSRAMNYGYTFGSGTRLTVV.

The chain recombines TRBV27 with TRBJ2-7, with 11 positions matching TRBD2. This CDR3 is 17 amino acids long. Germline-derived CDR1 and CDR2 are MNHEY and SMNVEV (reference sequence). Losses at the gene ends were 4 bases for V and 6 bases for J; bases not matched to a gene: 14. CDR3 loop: CASSSGLAGRRTREQYF. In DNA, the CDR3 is TGTGCCAGCAGTTCCGGACTAGCGGGTAGGAGAACTCGCGAGCAGTACTTC.

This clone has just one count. CDR3 DNA sequence: TGTGCCAGCAGCCCAAGATTCGGACTAACGGGGTCGTACCAAGAGACCCAGTACTTC. The encoded protein is CASSPRFGLTGSYQETQYF. J is TRBJ2-5 and V is TRBV28, with D possibly being TRBD2 (6 bases). V was cut by 6 bases and J by 0 bases, with 26 bases left in between. Germline V CDR1 and CDR2: MDHEN, SYDVKM. This CDR3 spans 19 amino acids.

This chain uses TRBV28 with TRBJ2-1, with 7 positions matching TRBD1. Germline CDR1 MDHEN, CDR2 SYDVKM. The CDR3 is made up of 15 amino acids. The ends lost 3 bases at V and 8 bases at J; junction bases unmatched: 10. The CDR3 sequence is CASSFSGDSRDEQFF. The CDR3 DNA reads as TGTGCCAGCAGTTTCTCCGGGGACAGCCGAGATGAGCAGTTCTTC.

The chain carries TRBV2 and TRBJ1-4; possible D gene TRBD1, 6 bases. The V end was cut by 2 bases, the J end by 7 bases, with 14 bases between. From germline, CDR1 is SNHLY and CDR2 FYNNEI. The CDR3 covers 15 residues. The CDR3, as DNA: TGTGCCAGCAGTGAACCGGGGGGGCGCGTTGAAAAACTGTTTTTT. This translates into CASSEPGGRVEKLFF. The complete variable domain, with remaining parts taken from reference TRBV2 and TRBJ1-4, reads EPEVTQTPSHQVTQMGQEVILRCVPISNHLYFYWYRQILGQKVEFLVSFYNNEISEKSEIFDDQFSVERPDGSNFTLKIRSTKLEDSAMYFCASSEPGGRVEKLFFGSGTQLSVL.

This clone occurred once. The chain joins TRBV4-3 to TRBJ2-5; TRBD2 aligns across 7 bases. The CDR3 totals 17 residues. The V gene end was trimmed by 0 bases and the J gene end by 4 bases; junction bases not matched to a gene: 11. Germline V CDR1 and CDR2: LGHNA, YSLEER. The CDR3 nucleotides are TGCGCCAGCAGCCAAGATTGGGGTAGTTCGGGGGGAGAGACCCAGTACTTC. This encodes CASSQDWGSSGGETQYF.

The CDR3 is CASSEGGRALGETQYF. CDR3 sequence (DNA): TGTGCCAGCAGTGAGGGCGGGAGGGCCTTGGGTGAGACCCAGTACTTC. The chain uses TRBV6-1 and TRBJ2-5; 9 bases map to TRBD2. This CDR3 has 16 amino acids. Germline values: CDR1 MNHNS, CDR2 SASEGT. V trimming: 3 bases; J trimming: 5 bases; junction bases outside the gene matches: 10.